These 3 T cell receptor beta chains originate from one sample sequenced in a study of identical twins. TCRdb used MiXCR to reprocess the 5' RACE reads, holding one entry per CDR3 protein. The sample shows roughly 240,000 distinct CDR3 sequences, about 7% of them seen only once. These data were also reused for a study on yellow fever vaccine responses in identical twins.

Material for sequencing was memory (CD45RO+) T cells sorted from blood. Every receptor here comes from a woman under 30 in good health.

The V gene is TRBV14, the J gene TRBJ2-3; no reliable D call. V was clipped by 4 bases and J by 0 bases, with 11 bases between them. Germline assignment: CDR1 SGHDN and CDR2 FVKESK. The CDR3 contains 15 residues. Here the CDR3 reads CASSRNEPSTDTQYF. CDR3 DNA: TGTGCCAGCAGCCGCAATGAACCTAGCACAGATACGCAGTATTTT.

The rearrangement uses TRBV20-1 and TRBJ1-1; D is perhaps TRBD1 (6 bases). Germline values: CDR1 DFQATT, CDR2 SNEGSKA (reference sequence). The CDR3 is 14 residues long. The V end was cut by 1 base, the J end by 3 bases, with 12 bases between. The CDR3 DNA is TGCAGTGCTAGAGTGGGGAGGGGGGACACTGAAGCTTTCTTT. Translating it yields CSARVGRGDTEAFF.

This chain connects TRBV18 to TRBJ2-1; the D is unclear. This CDR3 comprises 15 residues. Germline CDR1 is KGHSH and CDR2 is LQKENI. Trimming removed 0 bases at V and 1 base at J, with 7 bases between. CDR3 DNA sequence: TGTGCCAGCTCACCACCGGTAATATCCTACAATGAGCAGTTCTTC. This translates into CASSPPVISYNEQFF.